A single T cell receptor (beta chain) is shown here with its context. Its matching antigen is unknown. This sample was taken from a study of T cell responses to AZD1222 COVID-19 vaccine. Study observations and caveats: Reportedly, close to half of spike-specific TCRs are directed against unmutated variant regions.

Sequenced by immunoSEQ multiplex PCR; TCRdb stores in-frame clones only, minus some. The sample has some 150,000 clones; approximately 90% are singletons. This TCR was recovered from an adult who received the AZD1222 COVID-19 vaccine. The specimen was peripheral blood, collected 28 days after the second AZD1222 dose.

The CDR3 coding sequence is TGTGCCAGCAGTCGCGCGGCGGAAGGAAACACCATATATTTT. Protein sequence: CASSRAAEGNTIYF. V usage is TRBV27 and J usage is TRBJ1-3; D remains unclear. CDR1 MNHEY and CDR2 SMNVEV come from the germline V gene (reference sequence). This CDR3 is 14 amino acids long. The V gene lost 5 bases and the J gene lost 4 bases, with 12 bases spanning the gap.